This entry lists 9 T cell receptor beta chains sequenced from one sample in a study of human T cells and chemical hapten exposure. TCRdb re-called the RACE reads with MiXCR, one entry per CDR3 protein. The table lists approximately 100,000 distinct CDR3 sequences, more than 10% of them singletons. The sample's time point: pre-sensitization, week 0. The treatment is: therapeutic diphenylcyclopropenone sensitization with weekly scalp DPC. Sequences were derived from whole blood, sampled in connection with sensitization to the hapten diphenylcyclopropenone (DPC). The receptors were sampled from a woman between 45 and 65 years old with alopecia areata. Some clones in this sample may be carry-over from other donors' samples.

The genes are TRBV4-3 and TRBJ2-2, with D possibly TRBD1 on 6 matching bases. There are 15 residues in the CDR3. Per germline, CDR1 LGHNA and CDR2 YSLEER. Trimming left V 4 bases short and J 6 bases short, with 15 bases between. DNA for the CDR3: TGCGCCAGCAGCCCCCAATACAGGGCGGCCGGGGAGCTGTTTTTT. Amino acids: CASSPQYRAAGELFF.

The rearrangement links TRBV28 to TRBJ1-2; D not resolved. CDR3 length equals 10 residues. Germline CDR1 and CDR2: MDHEN and SYDVKM. The V gene lost 4 bases and the J gene lost 8 bases, with 5 bases spanning the gap. The CDR3 region is CASSSEGYTF. CDR3 DNA: TGTGCCAGCAGTTCGGAAGGCTACACCTTC.

This clonotype was seen a handful of times. This chain links TRBV18 with TRBJ2-7; possible D gene TRBD2, 5 bases. The V and J ends lost 3 bases and 4 bases respectively, with 13 bases between them. The CDR3 extends over 14 amino acids. Germline lookup yields CDR1 KGHSH and CDR2 LQKENI. The CDR3 DNA reads TGTGCCAGCTCACCGGGCGGTCGGGGTTACGAGCAGTACTTC. Translation gives CASSPGGRGYEQYF.

This clonotype was seen repeatedly, ten times or more. The genes are TRBV28 and TRBJ2-7; 8 nucleotides align to TRBD1. The CDR3 runs 13 residues. Trimming removed 7 bases from V and 5 bases from J; junction bases left unmatched: 7. Germline values: CDR1 MDHEN, CDR2 SYDVKM. CDR3 nucleotide sequence: TGTGCCAGCACCCCAGGACAGGGCGACGAGCAGTACTTC. Translating gives CASTPGQGDEQYF. The whole variable domain, filled in from reference TRBV28 and TRBJ2-7, reads DVKVTQSSRYLVKRTGEKVFLECVQDMDHENMFWYRQDPGLGLRLIYFSYDVKMKEKGDIPEGYSVSREKKERFSLILESASTNQTSMYLCASTPGQGDEQYFGPGTRLTVT.

This clonotype was seen once. This may be a read error, as it is one base from a much larger clone. The V call is TRBV29-1, the J call TRBJ2-6; a possible D gene is TRBD1 (5 bases). This CDR3 has 13 residues. Per germline, CDR1 SQVTM and CDR2 ANQGSEA. The CDR3 nucleotides are TGCAGCGTTACCGCATCTGGGGCCTACGTCCTGACTTTC. Protein sequence: CSVTASGAYVLTF.

This clonotype was recorded only once. The chain joins TRBV5-1 to TRBJ2-3; tentative D call: TRBD1 (5 bases). Germline V gene sequence: CDR1 SGHRS, CDR2 YFSETQ. The length of the CDR3 is 15 residues. V lost 4 bases and J lost 5, with 17 bases in between. The CDR3 DNA sequence: TGCGCCAGCAGCCTGCTCCCAGGGAATAAAGATACGCAGTATTTT. Its translation is CASSLLPGNKDTQYF.

The chain carries TRBV21-1 and TRBJ1-5. TRBV21-1 is tagged as a pseudogene. The CDR3 spans 14 residues. The CDR3 region has the DNA TGTGCCAGCCCCTCGCGAGGTTGGAATCAGCCCCAGCATTTT. This sequence encodes CASPSRGWNQPQHF.

This clonotype was counted between two and nine times. The chain employs TRBV7-2 and TRBJ2-1; 9 nucleotides agree with TRBD1. Germline assignment: CDR1 SGHTA and CDR2 FQGNSA. This CDR3 has 15 amino acids. V shed 6 bases, J shed 4 bases, and the junction held 7 bases outside the gene matches. The CDR3 nucleotides are TGTGCCAGCAGGGGGCCGGGACAGGGATACAATGAGCAGTTCTTC. Its protein product is CASRGPGQGYNEQFF.

This clonotype was found many times. V is TRBV5-5 and J is TRBJ2-3, with D unresolved. V lost 2 bases, J lost 6 bases, and 7 bases lay in between. The CDR3 length is 12 residues. CDR1 is SGHKS, CDR2 YYEKEE, per germline (reference sequence). In DNA, the CDR3 is TGTGCCAGCAGCTTAGCGAGGGATACGCAGTATTTT. The encoded protein is CASSLARDTQYF.